This T cell receptor beta chain appears in the sequencing data of a study of early stage breast cancer tumors. The overall study: About 70% of the 16 invasive tumors were ER+, PR+ and HER2-. About 10-fold was the mean read coverage per sample. Study findings and constraints: Chain pairing and CD4, CD8 or FOXP3 expression were not captured. Tumors had roughly 2.3-fold higher T cell density and higher clonality than adjacent normal breast tissue.

Regarding this clone: Its antigen is still unknown.

Germline V gives CDR1 SGHRS, CDR2 YFSETQ. V trimming: 0 bases; J trimming: 2 bases; junction bases outside the gene matches: 13. The CDR3 sequence is 18 residues long. TCRdb keeps only in-frame clones here, not all; method: immunoSEQ multiplex PCR. The sample records approximately 48,000 clones, 75% to 95% being singletons. The chain links TRBV5-1 to TRBJ1-2; 7 bases are a match to TRBD1. The origin of this receptor is a person in their 70s with breast cancer. Input material: blood. The CDR3 sequence: CASSLGVTIRGLNYGYTF. The DNA for the CDR3 is TGCGCCAGCAGCTTGGGTGTCACGATAAGGGGGCTCAACTATGGCTACACCTTC.